This paragraph covers one TCR beta chain sequence. Its antigen remains unidentified. The read terminates 3 residues before the CDR3 end, so the remaining end is supplied by the germline J gene. Germline CDR1 reads SGHRS; CDR2 reads YFSETQ. CDR3 length: 14 amino acids. These data originate in a study of T cell clonality in common variable immunodeficiency. Broader study findings: CVID subjects showed higher TCRbeta clonality than healthy controls. Patient heterogeneity in the CVID cohort limited correlations between repertoire features and clinical complications.

The repertoire was sequenced with immunoSEQ multiplex PCR; TCRdb's copy has only in-frame clones and lacks some. Altogether tens of thousands of clones were found in the sample, and no singletons occur. Sequencing input: peripheral blood mononuclear cells. The rearrangement links TRBV5-1 to TRBJ2-2, with D possibly TRBD1 on 5 matching bases. The receptor was isolated from a person aged 18 to 69 in good health. CDR3 bases read: TGCGCCAGCAGCTTGGGGCCTGGGGCCAACGTG. Protein: CASSLGPGANV. The CDR3 in full is CASSLGPGANVLFF.